These T cell receptor beta chains were read from a single sample in a study of control samples from healthy donors and cancer patients. Generated by immunoSEQ multiplex PCR, the TCRdb table keeps only in-frame clones and is missing some. Of tens of thousands of clones listed, approximately 84% are singletons. The sample taken for sequencing was blood. The receptors shown here come from a middle-aged man in good health. Both conserved end residues are trimmed from each CDR3. Expanded clones are given a class, and other clones once, few, many or no size at all.

CDR3: ASSKLRGTEAF
V: TRBV6-6
size: -
length: 11
J: TRBJ1-1

CDR3: ASSSGAGEGYNEQF
V: TRBV4-3
size: -
length: 14
J: TRBJ2-1

CDR3: ASSLVSGGGNEQF
V: TRBV7-2
size: -
length: 13
J: TRBJ2-1

CDR3: ATRENIQNYGYT
V: TRBV10-3
size: -
length: 12
J: TRBJ1-2

CDR3: ASSQDQGVPSGEAF
V: TRBV4-3
size: -
length: 14
J: TRBJ1-1

CDR3: ASSWTSGTYNEQF
V: TRBV7-8
size: -
length: 13
J: TRBJ2-1

CDR3: ASRKKGGHNEKLF
V: TRBV28
size: -
length: 13
J: TRBJ1-4

CDR3: SVEPGHSEQF
V: TRBV29-1
size: -
length: 10
J: TRBJ2-1

CDR3: ASGFRGLPAFGSYNEQF
V: TRBV12-5
size: -
length: 17
J: TRBJ2-1

CDR3: ASSQDPSGSAYEQY
V: TRBV3-1/TRBV3-2
size: -
length: 14
J: TRBJ2-7

CDR3: ASSRRGGKRETQY
V: TRBV3-1/TRBV3-2
size: few
length: 13
J: TRBJ2-5

CDR3: ASSDLTAYGETQY
V: TRBV5-1
size: -
length: 13
J: TRBJ2-5

CDR3: AWSAQQNHEQF
V: TRBV30
size: -
length: 11
J: TRBJ2-1

CDR3: AWKANTEAF
V: TRBV30
size: -
length: 9
J: TRBJ1-1

CDR3: ASSLSGKLWEQY
V: TRBV5-1
size: -
length: 12
J: TRBJ2-7

CDR3: ASSYRDTQY
V: TRBV6-6
size: -
length: 9
J: TRBJ2-3

CDR3: ASNQGSNQPQH
V: TRBV6-6
size: -
length: 11
J: TRBJ1-5

CDR3: ASSQRQGRGEQY
V: TRBV6-2/TRBV6-3
size: -
length: 12
J: TRBJ2-7

CDR3: ASIPPGTAEAF
V: TRBV7-9
size: -
length: 11
J: TRBJ1-1

CDR3: ASSSADRFDQPQH
V: TRBV28
size: -
length: 13
J: TRBJ1-5

CDR3: ASSLFDRRIEQF
V: TRBV5-6
size: -
length: 12
J: TRBJ2-1

CDR3: ASSQVWDREQPQH
V: TRBV4-2
size: -
length: 13
J: TRBJ1-5

CDR3: ASSPFDMGSYEQY
V: TRBV18
size: -
length: 13
J: TRBJ2-7

CDR3: ASSTWQGGVWTEAF
V: TRBV14
size: -
length: 14
J: TRBJ1-1

CDR3: ASSLGTRSDTQY
V: TRBV7-3
size: -
length: 12
J: TRBJ2-3

CDR3: ASSQAGIITGELF
V: TRBV4-3
size: -
length: 13
J: TRBJ2-2

CDR3: ASSLILRNEQF
V: TRBV12-3/TRBV12-4
size: -
length: 11
J: TRBJ2-1

CDR3: ASSKDRLRYSPLH
V: TRBV21-1
size: few
length: 13
J: TRBJ1-6

CDR3: ASSLGPTSYNEQF
V: TRBV5-1
size: -
length: 13
J: TRBJ2-1

CDR3: ASSQGQGNEQF
V: TRBV4-1
size: -
length: 11
J: TRBJ2-1

CDR3: AISESTGGQPQH
V: TRBV10-3
size: -
length: 12
J: TRBJ1-5

CDR3: ASSTNPTGEQY
V: TRBV5-1
size: -
length: 11
J: TRBJ2-7

CDR3: AISDVGQGNTEAF
V: TRBV10-3
size: -
length: 13
J: TRBJ1-1

CDR3: AWAWQTNEKLF
V: TRBV30
size: -
length: 11
J: TRBJ1-4

CDR3: ASSSMTGDNEQF
V: TRBV5-1
size: -
length: 12
J: TRBJ2-1

CDR3: ASGTSVPDTQY
V: TRBV2
size: few
length: 11
J: TRBJ2-3

CDR3: ASSLDRNNEQF
V: TRBV5-1
size: -
length: 11
J: TRBJ2-1

CDR3: ARSVPLWGAGEQF
V: TRBV5-3
size: -
length: 13
J: TRBJ2-1

CDR3: ASSEWTDHEKLF
V: TRBV25-1
size: -
length: 12
J: TRBJ1-4

CDR3: TSGQQGANTGELF
V: TRBV7-2
size: -
length: 13
J: TRBJ2-2

CDR3: ASKNTPGRSYEQY
V: TRBV11-2
size: once
length: 13
J: TRBJ2-7